The subject of this entry is one T cell receptor beta chain. Its antigen remains unidentified. This sample is part of a study of OX40 agonist ivuxolimab in advanced cancers. Study context: Patients receiving dose escalation had hepatocellular carcinoma, melanoma, renal cell or head and neck cancer. The study's findings and limits: Among T cells, CD8+ cells averaged more expanded clones than CD4+ cells. Clonal expansion by week 6 occurred in CD4+ and CD8+ blood T cells (at 0.1 to 3.0 mg/kg).

Prior autoimmune disease or systemic immunosuppression barred patients. Repertoires were generated with immunoSEQ multiplex PCR, while TCRdb's copy carries only in-frame clones and drops some. The data hold some 64,000 clones, with 80% to 95% observed a single time. The CDR3 has 16 residues. V lost 4 bases and J lost 4; bases outside the gene matches: 11. Germline V lookup: CDR1 LNHDA, CDR2 SQIVND (reference sequence). The chain carries TRBV19 and TRBJ1-1, with 8 bases aligning to TRBD1. The source was CD4+ or CD8+ T cells sorted from blood, collected in a trial of the OX40 agonist ivuxolimab. This sequence was found in an adult with an advanced solid tumor such as melanoma, head and neck, liver or kidney cancer. For the CDR3, the DNA is TGTGCCAGTAGTAAACCCGGGACAGGTTTCAGCACTGAAGCTTTCTTT. It translates to CASSKPGTGFSTEAFF.